A single sample gave rise to the 21 T cell receptor beta chains below, sequenced in a study of PD-1 blockade in classical Hodgkin lymphoma. TCRdb's table, derived via immunoSEQ multiplex PCR, lists solely in-frame clones and lacks some. The top ten clones hold roughly 2% of a sample with fewer than 100,000 clones, about 92% of them seen once. Time point noted: cycle 4 day 1 (C4D1), after 6 weeks of nivolumab. With no exception, relapse followed autologous stem cell transplantation in all patients, and brentuximab vedotin exposure varied. The sample consisted of peripheral blood mononuclear cells (PBMCs), taken before the fourth cycle of nivolumab. The receptors derive from a human donor with classical Hodgkin lymphoma.

This chain joins TRBV19 and TRBJ1-5; 7 bases fit TRBD1. The trim removed 2 bases at V and 5 bases at J, leaving 6 bases unmatched. The CDR3 is 15 amino acids. Germline loops: CDR1 LNHDA, CDR2 SQIVND (reference sequence). The DNA for the CDR3 is TGTGCCAGTAGTATAAGGGCAGGGGGGGATCAGCCCCAGCATTTT. Its protein is CASSIRAGGDQPQHF.

The chain employs TRBV5-8 and TRBJ1-4; a weak D match, TRBD1 (6 bases). Trimming removed 4 bases from V and 8 bases from J, with 15 bases in between. The germline gives CDR1 SGHTS, CDR2 YDEGEE. This CDR3 is built from 14 residues. CDR3 sequence reads: CASSPPGRGEKLFF. CDR3 nucleotide sequence: TGTGCCAGCAGCCCCCCGGGCAGGGGCGAAAAACTGTTTTTT.

DNA of the CDR3: TGTGCCAGCAGCGGAGAAGCTTCAGGCAACGGGGAACTGTTTTTT. It codes for CASSGEASGNGELFF. The chain couples TRBV9 to TRBJ1-4; D gene ambiguous. Per germline, CDR1 SGDLS and CDR2 YYNGEE. V was cut by 3 bases and J by 12 bases, with 21 bases left in between. This CDR3 comprises 15 residues.

V and J are TRBV5-1 and TRBJ1-4; possible D gene TRBD1, 6 bases. The CDR3 sequence is 15 residues long. Germline V CDR1 and CDR2: SGHRS, YFSETQ. Trimming took off 5 bases at V and 5 bases at J, with 16 bases between the two ends. The CDR3 protein is CASRQWGAGNEKLFF. CDR3 nucleotide sequence: TGCGCCAGCAGACAATGGGGGGCTGGGAATGAAAAACTGTTTTTT.

This clone is a singleton in its sample. The chain uses TRBV7-2 and TRBJ2-5; D unclear. Trimming left V 5 bases short and J 4 bases short, with 14 bases between. The CDR3 loop spans 14 amino acids. Germline CDR1 and CDR2: SGHTA and FQGNSA. The CDR3 spells CASSPTAYPETQYF. The CDR3 DNA reads as TGTGCCAGCAGCCCTACGGCATACCCAGAGACCCAGTACTTC. The whole variable domain, filled in from reference TRBV7-2 and TRBJ2-5, reads GAGVSQSPSNKVTEKGKDVELRCDPISGHTALYWYRQSLGQGLEFLIYFQGNSAPDKSGLPSDRFSAERTGGSVSTLTIQRTQQEDSAVYLCASSPTAYPETQYFGPGTRLLVL.

The CDR3 loop reads CASSKTAGDRGPGGQHF. The CDR3 DNA follows: TGTGCCAGCAGCAAAACCGCCGGGGACAGGGGTCCTGGGGGCCAGCATTTT. The chain uses TRBV21-1 and TRBJ1-5; the table names TRBD1, a call not compared with the DNA. TRBV21-1 is shown as a pseudogene. This CDR3 region has 17 residues.

The chain couples TRBV27 to TRBJ2-7, with 7 bases identical to TRBD1. The CDR3 extends over 16 amino acids. Germline CDR1 is MNHEY and CDR2 is SMNVEV (reference sequence). Trimming at V came to 5 bases and at J to 5 bases, leaving 15 bases not matched to a gene. The DNA of the CDR3 is TGTGCCAGCAGTCCCTTCCTCACGACAGGGAGTCACGAGCAGTACTTC. Translating it yields CASSPFLTTGSHEQYF.

V usage is TRBV7-9 and J usage is TRBJ1-4, with D perhaps TRBD1 (5 bases). CDR3 length equals 14 residues. Trimming took 6 bases from V and 7 from J, leaving 15 bases between them. Germline V lookup: CDR1 SEHNR, CDR2 FQNEAQ (reference sequence). The CDR3, as DNA: TGTGCCAGCAGTCGGGGACGGAGGCTTGAAAAACTGTTTTTT. It specifies CASSRGRRLEKLFF.

This sequence joins TRBV4-1 and TRBJ2-7; TRBD2 matches 9 bases. This CDR3 comprises 15 residues. J was trimmed by 5 bases and V by 5 bases; bases with no gene match: 10. CDR1 and CDR2 from the germline V gene are MGHRA and YSYEKL. As DNA, the CDR3 is TGCGCCAGCAGCTACGGACTAGCGAGGTCCGACGAGCAGTACTTC. Translating gives CASSYGLARSDEQYF.

J is TRBJ1-3 and V is TRBV30; D may be TRBD1 (5 bases). Per the germline V gene, CDR1 is GTSNPN and CDR2 is SVGIG (reference sequence). Trimming removed 8 bases at V and 1 base at J, with 15 bases between. This CDR3 is built from 14 residues. The CDR3 is CAVGDGGSGNTIYF. The CDR3 nucleotides are TGTGCCGTAGGGGATGGGGGGTCTGGAAACACCATATATTTT.

The chain couples TRBV27 to TRBJ2-2, with a possible D match to TRBD2 (6 bases). Per germline, CDR1 MNHEY and CDR2 SMNVEV (reference sequence). The CDR3 is 17 residues long. Trimming stripped 2 bases from V and 2 bases from J, with 15 bases between. CDR3 region: CASSLTPRRVNTGELFF. The DNA for the CDR3 is TGTGCCAGCAGTTTAACCCCCCGGAGGGTCAACACCGGGGAGCTGTTTTTT.

J is TRBJ2-5 and V is TRBV5-6, with D possibly matching TRBD1 (5 bases). CDR1 is SGHDT and CDR2 is YYEEEE in the germline V gene. This CDR3 comprises 12 residues. Trimming stripped 0 bases from V and 5 bases from J, with 5 bases between. CDR3 in DNA: TGTGCCAGCAGCTTGGACAGGGAGACCCAGTACTTC. Its protein is CASSLDRETQYF.

The chain uses TRBV28 and TRBJ2-5, with 9 bases identical to TRBD2. The CDR3 sequence is 13 residues long. Trimming took 7 bases from V and 4 from J; bases not matched to a gene: 4. Germline V gene data show CDR1 as MDHEN and CDR2 as SYDVKM. The CDR3 sequence is CASTAGGGETQYF. CDR3 sequence (DNA): TGTGCCAGCACAGCGGGAGGCGGAGAGACCCAGTACTTC.

The rearrangement joins TRBV28 to TRBJ1-3, with a weak D call TRBD1 (5 bases). V gave up 2 bases and J gave up 1 base, with 12 bases separating them. CDR1 MDHEN and CDR2 SYDVKM come from the germline V gene. This CDR3 region has 16 residues. This chain's CDR3 is CASSLLRDRSGNTIYF. CDR3 DNA sequence: TGTGCCAGCAGTTTACTCCGGGACCGATCTGGAAACACCATATATTTT.

J is TRBJ2-3 and V is TRBV6-6, with TRBD2 as a possible D gene (6 bases). Germline V gene sequence: CDR1 MNHNY, CDR2 SVGAGI (reference sequence). The CDR3 consists of 13 residues. V gave up 7 bases and J gave up 3 bases, with 11 bases separating them. CDR3 coding DNA: TGTGCCAGCACTACGGGAGCAACAGATACGCAGTATTTT. Translation: CASTTGATDTQYF.

The chain employs TRBV7-9 and TRBJ2-2; a possible D gene is TRBD2 (5 bases). Trimming left V 2 bases short and J 5 bases short, with 9 bases between. Germline V gene data show CDR1 as SEHNR and CDR2 as FQNEAQ (reference sequence). This CDR3 is built from 14 residues. In DNA, the CDR3 is TGTGCCAGCAGCTTAATTAGCGAGACCGGGGAGCTGTTTTTT. This encodes CASSLISETGELFF.

This clone has a single count. The DNA for the CDR3 is TGTGCCAGCAGGGTCATAATAGAGTCTTCCCAAGAGACCCAGTACTTC. Translating it yields CASRVIIESSQETQYF. The chain links TRBV7-8 to TRBJ2-5; D uncertain. V was cut by 6 bases and J by 1 base, with 18 bases left in between. The CDR3 extends over 16 amino acids. The germline gives CDR1 SGHVS, CDR2 FQNEAQ.

The chain couples TRBV6-6 to TRBJ1-1; D gene unclear. The CDR3 loop spans 14 amino acids. Germline lookup yields CDR1 MNHNY and CDR2 SVGAGI (reference sequence). V lost 2 bases, J lost 8 bases, and 15 bases lay in between. This chain's CDR3 is CASSYETPAGEAFF. For the CDR3, the DNA is TGTGCCAGCAGTTACGAGACCCCGGCCGGGGAAGCTTTCTTT.

This sequence joins TRBV6-1 and TRBJ1-4; 7 bases match TRBD1. Germline V gene lookup returns CDR1 MNHNS and CDR2 SASEGT. This CDR3 spans 15 amino acids. J gave up 5 bases and V 5 bases, and 8 bases lay outside the gene matches. The CDR3: CASSRPGTANEKLFF. CDR3 DNA sequence: TGTGCCAGCAGTAGACCCGGGACAGCAAATGAAAAACTGTTTTTT.

The rearrangement joins TRBV5-1 to TRBJ2-5, with TRBD2 identical over 9 bases. After removal of 2 bases from V and 2 bases from J, the junction contained 7 bases not matched to a gene. This CDR3 spans 16 amino acids. Germline CDR1 is SGHRS and CDR2 is YFSETQ. CDR3 in DNA: TGCGCCAGCAGCTTATGGCTAGCGGGACCACAAGAGACCCAGTACTTC. Translation gives CASSLWLAGPQETQYF.

The chain recombines TRBV25-1 with TRBJ1-1; D remains unclear. This CDR3 is built from 14 residues. Trimming took 2 bases from V and 1 from J, leaving 8 bases between them. The germline V gene encodes CDR1 MGHDK and CDR2 SYGVNS. Written as DNA, the CDR3 is TGTGCCAGCAGTGAAGTTCTTCCGAACACTGAAGCTTTCTTT. As protein: CASSEVLPNTEAFF.